The T cell receptor (beta chain) described here comes from a study of blood T cells in healthy people across ages. The use of a sample-barcoded 5' primer and a J-beta primer mix characterized a second PCR of about 7 to 12 cycles. Every single cDNA molecule received a tag from a template-switch adaptor with 12 random nucleotides. MiXCR, run by TCRdb on the 5' RACE reads, gives a single entry per CDR3 protein. This sample has 1 million to 1.2 million distinct CDR3 sequences; around two fifths occur once, and the top ten carry around 13%. This clonotype has just one count. Every donor gave about 9 milliliters of peripheral blood. The germline V gene has CDR1 SNHLY and CDR2 FYNNEI. The CDR3 has 15 residues. V lost 4 bases and J lost 5, with 17 bases in between.

The TCR was taken from a man in his late teens or twenties in good health. The source material was blood. The chain combines TRBV2 with TRBJ1-2; D unclear. Written as DNA, the CDR3 is TGTGCCAGCAGTGCCTTAACCGACGTGGGATATGGCTACACCTTC. Amino acids: CASSALTDVGYGYTF. The full variable domain, with the rest looked up from reference TRBV2 and TRBJ1-2, is EPEVTQTPSHQVTQMGQEVILRCVPISNHLYFYWYRQILGQKVEFLVSFYNNEISEKSEIFDDQFSVERPDGSNFTLKIRSTKLEDSAMYFCASSALTDVGYGYTFGSGTRLTVV.